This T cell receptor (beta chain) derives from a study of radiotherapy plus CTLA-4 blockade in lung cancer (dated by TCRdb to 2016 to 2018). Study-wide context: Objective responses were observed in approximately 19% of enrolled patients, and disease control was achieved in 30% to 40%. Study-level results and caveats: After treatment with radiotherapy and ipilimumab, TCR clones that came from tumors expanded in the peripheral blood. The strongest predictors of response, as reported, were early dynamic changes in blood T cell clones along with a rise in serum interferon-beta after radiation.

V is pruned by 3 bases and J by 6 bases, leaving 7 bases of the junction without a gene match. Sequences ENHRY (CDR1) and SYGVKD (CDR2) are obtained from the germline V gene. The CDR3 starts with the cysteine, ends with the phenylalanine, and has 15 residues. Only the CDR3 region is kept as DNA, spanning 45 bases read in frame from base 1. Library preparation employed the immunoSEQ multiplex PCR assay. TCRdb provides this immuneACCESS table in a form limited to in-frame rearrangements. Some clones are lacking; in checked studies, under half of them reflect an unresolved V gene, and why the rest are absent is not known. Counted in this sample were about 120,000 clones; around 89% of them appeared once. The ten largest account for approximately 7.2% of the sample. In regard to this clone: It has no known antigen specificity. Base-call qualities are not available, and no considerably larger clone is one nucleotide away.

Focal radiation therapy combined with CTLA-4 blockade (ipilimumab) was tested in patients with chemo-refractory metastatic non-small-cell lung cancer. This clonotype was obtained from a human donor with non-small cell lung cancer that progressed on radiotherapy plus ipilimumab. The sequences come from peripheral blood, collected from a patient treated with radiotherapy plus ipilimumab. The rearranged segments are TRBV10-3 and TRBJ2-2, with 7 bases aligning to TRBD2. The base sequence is TGTGCCATCAGTGATGGGGGAGGGCCCGCCGGGGAGCTGTTTTTT. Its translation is CAISDGGGPAGELFF.